This T cell receptor (beta chain) was sequenced for a study of vaccination effects on CD4 cells after COVID-19. To note about this clone: Its antigen is unidentified.

Scientists isolated CD4+ T cells after a roughly 9-day culture period ended. Of the BNT162b2 and mRNA-1273 vaccines, participants received two doses of one or the other. Germline V lookup: CDR1 MGHRA, CDR2 YSYEKL. V shed 4 bases and J shed 5 bases, with 15 bases lying between them. The CDR3 is made up of 14 amino acids. Repertoires were generated with immunoSEQ multiplex PCR, while TCRdb's copy carries only in-frame clones and drops some. Of some 30,000 clones listed, just under 75% are singletons. The sequenced sample was CD4+ T cells from PBMCs cultured without peptide, obtained after COVID-19 vaccination. The TCR sequence derives from a human donor who received a COVID-19 vaccine. The chain carries TRBV4-1 and TRBJ2-7; no firm D call. The CDR3: CASSLPGRTHEQYF. The CDR3 DNA reads TGCGCCAGCAGCCTCCCCGGCAGGACCCACGAGCAGTACTTC.